A single sample is the source of the 13 T cell receptor beta chains below, sequenced in a study of CD8 T cells in ankylosing spondylitis. Study-level results: What appeared characteristic of ankylosing spondylitis blood was a TCR beta motif of fewer than ten highly homologous variants.

Antigens of these TCRs are unknown. TCRdb re-derived calls from the 5' RACE reads in MiXCR, one entry per CDR3 protein. The sample lists hundreds of thousands of distinct CDR3 sequences; about 15% were seen once. The sequenced material came from blood, either unsorted or a sorted T cell fraction (not recorded which). These receptors came from a male donor with ankylosing spondylitis.

This clonotype has a count of ten or more. The chain joins TRBV12-3 or TRBV12-4 to TRBJ1-1; D uncertain. Trimming shortened V by 5 bases and J by 4 bases, and 11 bases separated the two germline ends. This CDR3 has 13 residues. CDR3 sequence reads: CASSPPHGTEAFF. Written as DNA, the CDR3 is TGTGCCAGCAGTCCCCCGCACGGCACTGAAGCTTTCTTT.

There are a few counts of this clonotype. This chain links TRBV29-1 with TRBJ1-1; 9 positions match TRBD1. Germline CDR1 SQVTM, CDR2 ANQGSEA. With 4 bases clipped from V and 4 bases from J, the junction kept 10 bases outside the gene matches. This CDR3 spans 15 amino acids. CDR3 in DNA: TGCAGCGTTGTGGGGACAGGGAAGGGGAGCACTGAAGCTTTCTTT. It codes for CSVVGTGKGSTEAFF.

This chain's CDR3 is CASSSGPLNTEAFF. CDR3 in DNA: TGCGCCAGCAGCTCGGGACCCCTGAACACTGAAGCTTTCTTT. V gene TRBV5-1 combines with J gene TRBJ1-1; D is possibly TRBD1 (5 bases). V lost 3 bases and J lost 0, with 9 bases in between. Germline CDR1 SGHRS, CDR2 YFSETQ. The CDR3 consists of 14 residues.

CDR3 protein: CATSDNRNQVGTQYF. CDR3 nucleotides: TGTGCCACCAGTGATAACAGGAACCAAGTCGGGACCCAGTACTTC. This chain uses TRBV24-1 with TRBJ2-5; possible D gene TRBD1, 5 bases. This CDR3 is built from 15 residues. CDR1 KGHDR and CDR2 SFDVKD come from the germline V gene. V lost 3 bases and J lost 7, with 17 bases in between.

This clonotype has at least ten counts. This sequence joins TRBV20-1 and TRBJ2-3; a weak D match, TRBD2 (6 bases). Trimming took off 0 bases at V and 6 bases at J, with 25 bases between the two ends. The germline V gene encodes CDR1 DFQATT and CDR2 SNEGSKA (reference sequence). The length of the CDR3 is 18 residues. For the CDR3, the DNA is TGCAGTGCTAGAGATGAAGTCGAACTAGCTGTTACGTGGGATACGCAGTATTTT. Its protein is CSARDEVELAVTWDTQYF.

This clonotype occurred many times. This chain joins TRBV29-1 and TRBJ2-1; TRBD1 is a possible D gene (5 bases). CDR1 and CDR2 from the germline V gene are SQVTM and ANQGSEA. Trimming took off 6 bases at V and 8 bases at J, with 17 bases between the two ends. The CDR3 is 13 residues long. The DNA of the CDR3 is TGCAGCGTATTTAGACAGTACGGTCATGAGCAGTTCTTC. It yields the protein CSVFRQYGHEQFF.

This chain joins TRBV6-2 or TRBV6-3 and TRBJ1-5; a weak D match, TRBD1 (5 bases). Deletions cut 0 bases from V and 2 bases from J, with 8 bases between. The CDR3 runs to 15 residues. Germline-derived CDR1 and CDR2 are MNHEY and SVGEGT. CDR3 loop: CASSYSGGGNQPQHF. Written as DNA, the CDR3 is TGTGCCAGCAGTTACTCGGGGGGAGGCAATCAGCCCCAGCATTTT.

This clonotype has more than one count but fewer than ten. J is TRBJ2-7 and V is TRBV28, with TRBD2 as a possible D gene (6 bases). Germline CDR1 MDHEN, CDR2 SYDVKM. V was trimmed by 3 bases and J by 3 bases, leaving 15 bases between them. The CDR3 contains 15 residues. The CDR3 reads CASSFPAGGVYEQYF. CDR3 sequence (DNA): TGTGCCAGCAGTTTCCCGGCCGGCGGGGTCTACGAGCAGTACTTC.

There are a few counts of this clonotype. This chain connects TRBV5-1 to TRBJ1-2; D is perhaps TRBD1 (6 bases). Germline V gene sequence: CDR1 SGHRS, CDR2 YFSETQ. The V and J ends lost 4 bases and 4 bases respectively, with 11 bases between them. The CDR3 spans 13 residues. CDR3 bases: TGCGCCAGCAGCGACGGACAGAGCTATGGCTACACCTTC. Its protein is CASSDGQSYGYTF.

Concerning this clonotype itself: At one end the junction does not follow the germline gene, possibly because of a read error. CDR3 loop: CSAVTGKQFF. The CDR3 bases are TGCAGTGCTGTGACAGGAAAACAGTTTTTT. J is TRBJ1-4 and V is TRBV20-1, with D possibly TRBD1 on 6 matching bases. Germline assignment: CDR1 DFQATT and CDR2 SNEGSKA (reference sequence). CDR3 length equals 10 residues.

The chain carries TRBV5-1 and TRBJ2-1; D remains unclear. This CDR3 is 15 amino acids long. V lost 0 bases to trimming and J lost 2 bases, with 9 bases between them. Germline CDR1 reads SGHRS; CDR2 reads YFSETQ. In DNA, the CDR3 is TGCGCCAGCAGCTTGGGAGGTCTTACCTACAATGAGCAGTTCTTC. Translating gives CASSLGGLTYNEQFF.

This clonotype was observed a handful of times. The rearrangement uses TRBV5-6 and TRBJ2-5, with 7 bases matching TRBD1. The germline V gene encodes CDR1 SGHDT and CDR2 YYEEEE. With 7 bases clipped from V and 1 base from J, the junction kept 4 bases outside the gene matches. This CDR3 has 13 amino acids. The CDR3 nucleotides are TGTGCCAGCGGGGGACAGCCCCAAGAGACCCAGTACTTC. The encoded protein is CASGGQPQETQYF.

The sample holds a few counts of this clonotype. CDR3 residues: CSASPFSGGHTDTQYF. CDR3 DNA sequence: TGCAGTGCTAGCCCTTTTAGCGGGGGGCACACAGATACGCAGTATTTT. V gene TRBV20-1 combines with J gene TRBJ2-3; 10 bases map to TRBD2. Germline V gives CDR1 DFQATT, CDR2 SNEGSKA (reference sequence). Trimming took 3 bases from V and 2 from J; bases not matched to a gene: 8. The CDR3 contains 16 residues.